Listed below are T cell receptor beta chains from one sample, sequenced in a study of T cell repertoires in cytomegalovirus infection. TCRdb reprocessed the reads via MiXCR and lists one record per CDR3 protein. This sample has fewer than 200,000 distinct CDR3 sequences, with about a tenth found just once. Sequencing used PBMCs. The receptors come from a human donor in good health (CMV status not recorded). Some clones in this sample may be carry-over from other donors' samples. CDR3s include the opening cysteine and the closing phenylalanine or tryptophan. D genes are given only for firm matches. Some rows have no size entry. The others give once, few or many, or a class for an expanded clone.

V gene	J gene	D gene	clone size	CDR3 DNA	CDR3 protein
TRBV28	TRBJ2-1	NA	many	TGTGCCAGCAGTTTAATGGGCGCTAGCCTACCGCCCAGTATGGATGAGCAGTTCTTC	CASSLMGASLPPSMDEQFF
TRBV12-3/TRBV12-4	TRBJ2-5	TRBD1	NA	TGTGCCAGCAGTTTGGGACAGGGGGTGAAGACCCAGTACTTC	CASSLGQGVKTQYF
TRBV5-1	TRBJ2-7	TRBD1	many	TGCGCCAGCAGCTTGGACGGACAGGCGGCCGAGCAGTACTTC	CASSLDGQAAEQYF
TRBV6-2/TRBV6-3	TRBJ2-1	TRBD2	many	TGTGCCAGCAGTCGCCGCCGCGGGAGCGGTGTAGATGAGCAGTTCTTC	CASSRRRGSGVDEQFF
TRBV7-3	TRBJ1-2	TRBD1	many	TGTGCCAGCAGCTTGGGGACAGGGTTTGAGTCCTATGGCTACACCTTC	CASSLGTGFESYGYTF
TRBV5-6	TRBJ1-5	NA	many	TGTGCCAGCAGCCCGTTTGGTGAGGGGCATCAGCCCCAGCATTTT	CASSPFGEGHQPQHF
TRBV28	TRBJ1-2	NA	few	TGTGCCAGCAGAAAGAGGGAGGTTGGCTACACCTTC	CASRKREVGYTF
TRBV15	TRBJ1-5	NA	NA	TGTGCCACCAGCAGCCCCGGCACAGCCCCCCAGCATTTT	CATSSPGTAPQHF
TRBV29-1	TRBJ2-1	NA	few	TGCAGCGTTGAGGGGCGAGGATTAAGCGGACCAAACAATGAGCAGTTCTTC	CSVEGRGLSGPNNEQFF
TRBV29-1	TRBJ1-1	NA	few	TGCAGTTCCGGACAGCTGAACACTGAAGCTTTCTTT	CSSGQLNTEAFF
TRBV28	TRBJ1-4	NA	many	TGTGCCAGCAGTTTAGCAGGGGTTAATGAAAAACTGTTTTTT	CASSLAGVNEKLFF
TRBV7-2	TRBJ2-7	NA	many	TGTGCCAGCAGTCCTGGACTCGAGCTCGAGCAGTACTTC	CASSPGLELEQYF
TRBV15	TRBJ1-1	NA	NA	TGTGCCACCAGCAGAGTGTCTGGAACTGAAGCTTTCTTT	CATSRVSGTEAFF
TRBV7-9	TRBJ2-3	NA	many	TGTGCCAGCAGCTCCGCCGGGGGTGGACAGCAGTATTTT	CASSSAGGGQQYF
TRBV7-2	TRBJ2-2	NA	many	TGTGCCAGCAGCTCAACAGGCGGGGAGCTGTTTTTT	CASSSTGGELFF
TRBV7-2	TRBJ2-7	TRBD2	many	TGTGCCAGCAGCTTAGGGGGGGGACGCAGAGCCTACGAGCAGTACTTC	CASSLGGGRRAYEQYF
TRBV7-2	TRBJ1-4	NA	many	TGTGCCAGCAGCCCCGTCGCCGGGGCGGGAGAAAAACTGTTTTTT	CASSPVAGAGEKLFF
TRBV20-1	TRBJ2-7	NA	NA	TGCAGTGCTTTTGACCAAAGCGAGCAGTACTTC	CSAFDQSEQYF
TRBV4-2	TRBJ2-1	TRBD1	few	TGTGCCAGCAGCCAAGTAACAGGGGCAGATGAGCAGTTCTTC	CASSQVTGADEQFF